The T cell receptor beta chain described here comes from a study of regulatory T cells in long-lasting Graves disease. Time point reported: persistent/refractory GD, antithyroid drugs over 5 years with positive TRAb. PBMC-derived RNA was used for the TCR library. According to the study, TCR beta libraries were built with iRepertoire HTBI primers and CDR3-region Arm-PCR. TCRdb itself ran the multiplex PCR reads through MiXCR, one entry per CDR3 protein. The repertoire holds roughly 700,000 distinct CDR3 sequences, with about 32% as singletons. Germline V gene lookup returns CDR1 LGHDT and CDR2 YNNKEL (reference sequence). V lost 3 bases, J lost 2 bases, and 11 bases lay in between. This CDR3 contains 14 residues.

V usage is TRBV3-1 and J usage is TRBJ2-7; D gene uncertain. This sequence was found in a female donor with Graves disease. This specimen was peripheral blood mononuclear cells (PBMCs), taken when the disease was refractory, from a patient treated with antithyroid drugs. The CDR3 is CASSHTLSPYEQYF. The DNA for the CDR3 is TGTGCCAGCAGCCATACGCTTAGCCCCTACGAGCAGTACTTC.